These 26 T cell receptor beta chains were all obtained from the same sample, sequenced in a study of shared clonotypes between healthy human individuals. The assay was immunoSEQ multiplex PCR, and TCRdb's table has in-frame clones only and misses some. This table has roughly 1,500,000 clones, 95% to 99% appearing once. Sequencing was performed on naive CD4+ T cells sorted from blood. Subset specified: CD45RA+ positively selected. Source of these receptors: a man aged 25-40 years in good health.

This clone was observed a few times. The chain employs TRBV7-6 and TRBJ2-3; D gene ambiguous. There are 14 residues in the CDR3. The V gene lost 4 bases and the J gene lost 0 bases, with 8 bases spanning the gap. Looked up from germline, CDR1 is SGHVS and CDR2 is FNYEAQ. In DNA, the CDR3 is TGTGCCAGCAGCTCCGGGCCAAGCACAGATACGCAGTATTTT. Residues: CASSSGPSTDTQYF.

Here the CDR3 reads CASSEGHSFDGELFF. The CDR3 bases are TGTGCCAGCAGTGAAGGACACAGTTTTGACGGGGAGCTGTTTTTT. The chain joins TRBV2 to TRBJ2-2; D gene ambiguous. This CDR3 region has 15 residues. The ends were cut back, 1 base at V and 7 bases at J, with 13 bases in the middle. From germline, CDR1 is SNHLY and CDR2 FYNNEI.

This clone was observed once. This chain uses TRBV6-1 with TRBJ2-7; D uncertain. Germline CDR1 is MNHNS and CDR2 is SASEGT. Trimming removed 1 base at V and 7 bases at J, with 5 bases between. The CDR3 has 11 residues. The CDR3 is CASSEVGEQYF. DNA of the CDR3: TGTGCCAGCAGTGAAGTAGGGGAGCAGTACTTC.

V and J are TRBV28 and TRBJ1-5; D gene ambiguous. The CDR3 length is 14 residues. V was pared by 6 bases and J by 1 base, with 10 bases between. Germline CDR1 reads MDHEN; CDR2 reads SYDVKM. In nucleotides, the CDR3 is TGTGCCAGCAGGGTTCATAACAGCAATCAGCCCCAGCATTTT. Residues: CASRVHNSNQPQHF.

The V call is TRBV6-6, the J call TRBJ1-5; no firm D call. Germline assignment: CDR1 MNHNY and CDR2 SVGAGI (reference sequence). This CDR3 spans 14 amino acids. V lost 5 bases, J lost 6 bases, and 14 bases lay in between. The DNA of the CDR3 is TGTGCCAGCAGTCGGGGAGTCCCTGGTCAGCCCCAGCATTTT. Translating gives CASSRGVPGQPQHF.

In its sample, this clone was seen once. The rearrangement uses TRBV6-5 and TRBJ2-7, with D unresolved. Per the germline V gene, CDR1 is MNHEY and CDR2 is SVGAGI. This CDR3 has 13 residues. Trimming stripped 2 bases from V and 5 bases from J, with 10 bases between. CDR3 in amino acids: CASSYGSLDEQYF. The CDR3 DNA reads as TGTGCCAGCAGTTACGGTTCCCTGGACGAGCAGTACTTC.

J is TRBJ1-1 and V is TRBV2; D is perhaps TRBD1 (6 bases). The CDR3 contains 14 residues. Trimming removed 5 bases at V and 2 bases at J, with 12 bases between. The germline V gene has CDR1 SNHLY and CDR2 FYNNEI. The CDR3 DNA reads TGTGCCAGCAGTTATGGGACACTTAACACTGAAGCTTTCTTT. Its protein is CASSYGTLNTEAFF.

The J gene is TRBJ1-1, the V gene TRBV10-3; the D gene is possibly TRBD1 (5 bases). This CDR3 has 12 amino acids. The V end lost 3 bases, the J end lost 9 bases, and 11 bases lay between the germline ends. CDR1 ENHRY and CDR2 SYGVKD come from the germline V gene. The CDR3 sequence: CAISDPGPKAFF. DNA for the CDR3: TGTGCCATCAGTGATCCGGGACCCAAAGCTTTCTTT.

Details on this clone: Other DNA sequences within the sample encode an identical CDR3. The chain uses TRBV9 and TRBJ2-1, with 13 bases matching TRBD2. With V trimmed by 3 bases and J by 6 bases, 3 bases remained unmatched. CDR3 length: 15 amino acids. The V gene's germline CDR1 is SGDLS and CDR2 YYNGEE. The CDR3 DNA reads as TGTGCCAGCAGCGCGGGACTAGCGGGATTCAATGAGCAGTTCTTC. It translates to CASSAGLAGFNEQFF.

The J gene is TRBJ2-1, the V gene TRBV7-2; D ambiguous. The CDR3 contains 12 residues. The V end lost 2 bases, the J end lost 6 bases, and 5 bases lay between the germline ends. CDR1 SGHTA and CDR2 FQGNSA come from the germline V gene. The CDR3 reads CASSLRTNEQFF. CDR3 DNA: TGTGCCAGCAGCTTACGGACCAATGAGCAGTTCTTC.

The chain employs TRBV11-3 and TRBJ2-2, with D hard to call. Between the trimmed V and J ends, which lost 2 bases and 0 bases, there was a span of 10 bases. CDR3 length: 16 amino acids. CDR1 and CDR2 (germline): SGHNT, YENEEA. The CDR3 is CASSLFGQANTGELFF. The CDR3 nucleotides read TGTGCCAGCAGCTTATTCGGGCAGGCGAACACCGGGGAGCTGTTTTTT.

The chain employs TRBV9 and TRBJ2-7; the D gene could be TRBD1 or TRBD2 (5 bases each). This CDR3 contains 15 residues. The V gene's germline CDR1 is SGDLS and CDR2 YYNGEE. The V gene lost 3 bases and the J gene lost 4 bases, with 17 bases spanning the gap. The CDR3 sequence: CASSEGPRFGYEQYF. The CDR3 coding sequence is TGTGCCAGCAGCGAGGGACCCCGGTTCGGGTACGAGCAGTACTTC.

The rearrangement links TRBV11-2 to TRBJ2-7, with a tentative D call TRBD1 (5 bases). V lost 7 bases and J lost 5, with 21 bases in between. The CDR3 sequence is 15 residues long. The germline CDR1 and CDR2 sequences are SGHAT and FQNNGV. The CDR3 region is CASTLGSRVGDEQYF. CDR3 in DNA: TGTGCCAGCACCCTAGGAAGCAGGGTCGGAGACGAGCAGTACTTC.

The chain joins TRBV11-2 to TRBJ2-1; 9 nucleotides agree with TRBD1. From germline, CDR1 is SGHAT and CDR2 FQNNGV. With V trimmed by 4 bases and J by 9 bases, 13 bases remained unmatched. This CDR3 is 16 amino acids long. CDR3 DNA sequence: TGTGCCAGCAGCTCAAACCGGGACAGGGTGTTAGGTGAGCAGTTCTTC. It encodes CASSSNRDRVLGEQFF.

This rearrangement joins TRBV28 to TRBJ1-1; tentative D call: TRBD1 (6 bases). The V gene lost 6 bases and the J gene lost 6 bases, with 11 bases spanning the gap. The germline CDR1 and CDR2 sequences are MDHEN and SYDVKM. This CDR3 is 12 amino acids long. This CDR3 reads CASRRDISEAFF. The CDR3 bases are TGTGCCAGCAGGAGGGACATCTCTGAAGCTTTCTTT.

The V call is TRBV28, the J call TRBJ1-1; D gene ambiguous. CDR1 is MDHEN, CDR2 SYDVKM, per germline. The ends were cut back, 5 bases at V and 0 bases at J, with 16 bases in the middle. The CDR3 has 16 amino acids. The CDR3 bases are TGTGCCAGCAGTCTAGTCCGGGCTTGGATGAACACTGAAGCTTTCTTT. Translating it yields CASSLVRAWMNTEAFF.

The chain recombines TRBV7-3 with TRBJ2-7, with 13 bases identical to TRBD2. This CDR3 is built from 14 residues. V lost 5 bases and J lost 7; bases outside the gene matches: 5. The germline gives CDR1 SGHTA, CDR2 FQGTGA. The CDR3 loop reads CASSHGLAGEEQYF. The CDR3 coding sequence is TGTGCCAGCAGCCACGGACTAGCGGGAGAGGAGCAGTACTTC.

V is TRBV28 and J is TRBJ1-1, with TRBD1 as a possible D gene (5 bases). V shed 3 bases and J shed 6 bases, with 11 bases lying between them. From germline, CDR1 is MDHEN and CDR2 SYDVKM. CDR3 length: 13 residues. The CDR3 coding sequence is TGTGCCAGCAGTTTCATCCAGGGCTCTGAAGCTTTCTTT. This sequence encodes CASSFIQGSEAFF.

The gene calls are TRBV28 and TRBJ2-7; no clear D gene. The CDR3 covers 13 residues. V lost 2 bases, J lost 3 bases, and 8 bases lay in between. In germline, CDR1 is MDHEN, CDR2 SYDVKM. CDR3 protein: CASSLRVVYEQYF. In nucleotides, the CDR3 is TGTGCCAGCAGTTTACGAGTAGTCTACGAGCAGTACTTC.

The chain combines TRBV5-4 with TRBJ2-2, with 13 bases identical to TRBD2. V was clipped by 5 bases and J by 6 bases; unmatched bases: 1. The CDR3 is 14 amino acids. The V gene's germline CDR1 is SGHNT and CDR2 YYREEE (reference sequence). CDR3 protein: CASRLAGGPGELFF. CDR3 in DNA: TGTGCCAGCAGACTAGCGGGAGGGCCCGGGGAGCTGTTTTTT. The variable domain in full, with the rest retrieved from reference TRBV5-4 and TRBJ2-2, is ETGVTQSPTHLIKTRGQQVTLRCSSQSGHNTVSWYQQALGQGPQFIFQYYREEENGRGNFPPRFSGLQFPNYSSELNVNALELDDSALYLCASRLAGGPGELFFGEGSRLTVL.

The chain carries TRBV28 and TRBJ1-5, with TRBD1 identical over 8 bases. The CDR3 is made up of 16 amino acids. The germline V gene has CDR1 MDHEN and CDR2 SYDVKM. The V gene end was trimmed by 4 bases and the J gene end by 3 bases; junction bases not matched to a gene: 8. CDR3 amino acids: CASSSNRGKANQPQHF. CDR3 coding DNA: TGTGCCAGCAGTTCGAACAGGGGGAAGGCCAATCAGCCCCAGCATTTT. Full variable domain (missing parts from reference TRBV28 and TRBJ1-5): DVKVTQSSRYLVKRTGEKVFLECVQDMDHENMFWYRQDPGLGLRLIYFSYDVKMKEKGDIPEGYSVSREKKERFSLILESASTNQTSMYLCASSSNRGKANQPQHFGDGTRLSIL.

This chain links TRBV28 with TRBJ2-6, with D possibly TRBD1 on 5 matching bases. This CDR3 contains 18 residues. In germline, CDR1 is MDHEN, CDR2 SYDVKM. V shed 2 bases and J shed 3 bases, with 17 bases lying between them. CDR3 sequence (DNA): TGTGCCAGCAGTTTACCCATTTTAACAGGCAGTGGGGCCAACGTCCTGACTTTC. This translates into CASSLPILTGSGANVLTF.

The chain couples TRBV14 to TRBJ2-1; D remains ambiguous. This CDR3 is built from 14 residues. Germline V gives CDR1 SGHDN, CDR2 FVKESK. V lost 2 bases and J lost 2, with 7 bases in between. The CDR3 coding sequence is TGTGCCAGCAGCCAAAGTCCTCCCTACAATGAGCAGTTCTTC. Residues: CASSQSPPYNEQFF.

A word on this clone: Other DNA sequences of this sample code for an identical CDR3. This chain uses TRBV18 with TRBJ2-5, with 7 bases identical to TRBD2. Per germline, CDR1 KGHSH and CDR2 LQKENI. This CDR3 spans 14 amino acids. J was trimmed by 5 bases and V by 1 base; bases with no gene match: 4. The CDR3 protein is CASSPLAGRETQYF. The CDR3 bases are TGTGCCAGCTCACCACTAGCGGGTAGGGAGACCCAGTACTTC.

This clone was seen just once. In nucleotides, the CDR3 is TGTGCCTGGAGTGTGAGGTTAGGGGTCGATCAGCCCCAGCATTTT. Protein product: CAWSVRLGVDQPQHF. The chain couples TRBV30 to TRBJ1-5; D may be TRBD1 (5 bases). From germline, CDR1 is GTSNPN and CDR2 SVGIG (reference sequence). This CDR3 spans 15 amino acids. The V gene lost 0 bases and the J gene lost 5 bases, with 14 bases spanning the gap.

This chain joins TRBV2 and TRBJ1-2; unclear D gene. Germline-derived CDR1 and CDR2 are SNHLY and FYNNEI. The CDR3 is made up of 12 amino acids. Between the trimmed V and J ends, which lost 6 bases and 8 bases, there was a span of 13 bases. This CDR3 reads CASRRSAEGYTF. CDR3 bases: TGTGCCAGCAGAAGATCCGCGGAGGGCTACACCTTC.